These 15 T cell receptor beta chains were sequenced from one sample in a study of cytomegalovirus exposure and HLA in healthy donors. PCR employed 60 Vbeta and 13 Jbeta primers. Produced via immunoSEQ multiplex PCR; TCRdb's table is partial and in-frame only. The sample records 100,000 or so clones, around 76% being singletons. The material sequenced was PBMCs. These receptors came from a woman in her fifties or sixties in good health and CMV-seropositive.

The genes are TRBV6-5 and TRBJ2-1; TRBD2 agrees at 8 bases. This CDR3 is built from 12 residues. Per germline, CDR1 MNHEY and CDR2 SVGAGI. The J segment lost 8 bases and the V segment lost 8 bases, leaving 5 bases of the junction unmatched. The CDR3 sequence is CASGSGSYEQFF. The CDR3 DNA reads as TGTGCCAGCGGGAGCGGGAGCTATGAGCAGTTCTTC.

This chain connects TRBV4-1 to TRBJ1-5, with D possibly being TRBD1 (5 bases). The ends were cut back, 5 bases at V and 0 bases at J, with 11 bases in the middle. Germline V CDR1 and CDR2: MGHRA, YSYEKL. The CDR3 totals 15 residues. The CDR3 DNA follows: TGCGCCAGCAGCTTACAGGCGCATAGCAATCAGCCCCAGCATTTT. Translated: CASSLQAHSNQPQHF.

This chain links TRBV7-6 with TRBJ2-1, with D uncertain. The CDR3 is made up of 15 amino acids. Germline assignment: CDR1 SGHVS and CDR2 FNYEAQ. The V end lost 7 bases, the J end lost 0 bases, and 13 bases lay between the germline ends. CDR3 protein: CASTAPTSSYNEQFF. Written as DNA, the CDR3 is TGTGCCAGCACCGCCCCAACGAGCTCCTACAATGAGCAGTTCTTC.

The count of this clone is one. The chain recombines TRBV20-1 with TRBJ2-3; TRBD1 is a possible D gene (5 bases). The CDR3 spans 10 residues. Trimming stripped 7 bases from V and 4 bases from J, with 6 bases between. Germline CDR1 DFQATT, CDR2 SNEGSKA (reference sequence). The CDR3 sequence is CSVGPDTQYF. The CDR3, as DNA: TGCAGTGTGGGGCCAGATACGCAGTATTTT.

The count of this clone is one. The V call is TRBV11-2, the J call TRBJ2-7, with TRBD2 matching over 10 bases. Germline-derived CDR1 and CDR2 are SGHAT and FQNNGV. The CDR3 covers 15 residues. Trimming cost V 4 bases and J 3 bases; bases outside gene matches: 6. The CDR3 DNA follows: TGTGCCAGCAGCTCCCTTAGCGGGAGGAGCTACGAGCAGTACTTC. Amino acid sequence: CASSSLSGRSYEQYF.

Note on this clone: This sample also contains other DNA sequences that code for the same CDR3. CDR3 region: CASSTDRRVCDTEAFF. The CDR3 DNA follows: TGCGCCAGCAGCACGGACAGGAGGGTCTGCGACACTGAAGCTTTCTTT. V and J are TRBV10-1 and TRBJ1-1; 7 positions agree with TRBD1. The CDR3 has 16 residues. V dropped 6 bases and J dropped 3; count of bases not matched to a gene: 13. Germline CDR1 reads WNHNN; CDR2 reads SYGVQD (reference sequence).

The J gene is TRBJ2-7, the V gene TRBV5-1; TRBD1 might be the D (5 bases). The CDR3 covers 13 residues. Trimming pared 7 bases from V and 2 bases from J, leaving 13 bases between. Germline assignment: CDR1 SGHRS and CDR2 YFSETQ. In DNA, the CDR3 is TGCGCCAGCCTGGACACCTTTACCTACGAGCAGTACTTC. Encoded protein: CASLDTFTYEQYF.

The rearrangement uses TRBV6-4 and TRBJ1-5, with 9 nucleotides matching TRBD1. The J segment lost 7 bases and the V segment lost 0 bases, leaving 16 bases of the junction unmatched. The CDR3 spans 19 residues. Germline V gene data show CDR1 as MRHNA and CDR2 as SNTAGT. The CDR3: CASSDSIYGGRQGDQPQHF. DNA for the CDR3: TGTGCCAGCAGTGACTCAATCTATGGGGGACGACAGGGGGACCAGCCCCAGCATTTT.

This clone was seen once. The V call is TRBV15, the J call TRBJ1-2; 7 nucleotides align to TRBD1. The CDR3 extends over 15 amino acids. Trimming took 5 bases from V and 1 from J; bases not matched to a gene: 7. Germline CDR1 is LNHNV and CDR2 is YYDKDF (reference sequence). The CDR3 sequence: CATSGGTARNYGYTF. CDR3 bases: TGTGCCACCAGCGGGGGGACAGCGCGTAACTATGGCTACACCTTC.

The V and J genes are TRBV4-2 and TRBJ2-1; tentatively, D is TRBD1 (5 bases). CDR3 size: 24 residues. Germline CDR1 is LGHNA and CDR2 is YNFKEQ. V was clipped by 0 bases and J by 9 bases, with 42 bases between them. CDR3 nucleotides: TGTGCCAGCAGCCAAGATCAGGATCCAGACGCCTCAACCAGGGTCAGGATTCGTGTTACTGAGCAGTTCTTC. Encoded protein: CASSQDQDPDASTRVRIRVTEQFF.

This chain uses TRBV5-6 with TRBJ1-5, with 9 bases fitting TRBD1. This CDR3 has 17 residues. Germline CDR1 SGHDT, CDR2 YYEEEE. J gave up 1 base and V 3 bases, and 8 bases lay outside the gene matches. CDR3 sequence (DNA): TGTGCCAGCAGCTCCGGGACAGGGAAAGCGAGCAATCAGCCCCAGCATTTT. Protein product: CASSSGTGKASNQPQHF.

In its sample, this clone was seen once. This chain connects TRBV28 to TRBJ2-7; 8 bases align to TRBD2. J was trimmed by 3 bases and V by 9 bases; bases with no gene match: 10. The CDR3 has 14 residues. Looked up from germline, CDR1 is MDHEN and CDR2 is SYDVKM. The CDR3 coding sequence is TGTGCCAGTTGGAGTAGCGGGATTGTCTACGAGCAGTACTTC. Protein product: CASWSSGIVYEQYF. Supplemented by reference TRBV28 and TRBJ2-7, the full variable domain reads DVKVTQSSRYLVKRTGEKVFLECVQDMDHENMFWYRQDPGLGLRLIYFSYDVKMKEKGDIPEGYSVSREKKERFSLILESASTNQTSMYLCASWSSGIVYEQYFGPGTRLTVT.

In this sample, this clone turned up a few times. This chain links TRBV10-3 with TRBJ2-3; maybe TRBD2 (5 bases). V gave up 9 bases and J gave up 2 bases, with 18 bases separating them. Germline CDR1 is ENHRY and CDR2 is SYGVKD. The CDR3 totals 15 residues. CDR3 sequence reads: CAMARDSPYTDTQYF. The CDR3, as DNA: TGTGCCATGGCCCGGGATTCTCCTTACACAGATACGCAGTATTTT.

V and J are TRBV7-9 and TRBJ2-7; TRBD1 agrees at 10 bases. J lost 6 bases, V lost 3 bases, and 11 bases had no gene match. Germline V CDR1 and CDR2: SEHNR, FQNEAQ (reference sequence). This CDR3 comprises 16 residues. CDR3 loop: CASSFGQGVIYSEQYF. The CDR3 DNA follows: TGTGCCAGCAGCTTCGGACAGGGGGTCATTTACAGCGAGCAGTACTTC.

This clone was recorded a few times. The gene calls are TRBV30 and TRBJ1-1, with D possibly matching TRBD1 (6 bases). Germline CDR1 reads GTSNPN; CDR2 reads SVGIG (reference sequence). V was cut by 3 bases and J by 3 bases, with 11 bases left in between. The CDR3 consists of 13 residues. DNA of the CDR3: TGTGCCTGGAGGGGGGCGGTTTACACTGAAGCTTTCTTT. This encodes CAWRGAVYTEAFF.